These 29 T cell receptor beta chains share one sample of origin, sequenced in a study of high-grade serous ovarian cancer treatment subgroups. Tumor tissue was taken before any definitive surgery or chemotherapy was given. Only in-frame clones appear in the TCRdb table, and some are missing; sequencing was by immunoSEQ multiplex PCR. The sample consists of some 970 clones, around two thirds of them appearing once. The sequenced material came from tumor tissue. These receptor sequences come from a human donor with high-grade serous ovarian cancer.

J is TRBJ2-1 and V is TRBV4-3; 8 nucleotides align to TRBD1. Germline values: CDR1 LGHNA, CDR2 YSLEER. The CDR3 has 16 amino acids. Unmatched junction bases numbered 8, after V lost 0 bases and J lost 7 bases. CDR3 sequence reads: CASSQEPQGAYNEQFF. The CDR3 region has the DNA TGCGCCAGCAGCCAAGAACCGCAGGGGGCGTATAATGAGCAGTTCTTC.

V and J are TRBV7-8 and TRBJ2-3; D is ambiguous. This CDR3 is built from 13 residues. The V gene lost 0 bases and the J gene lost 2 bases, with 3 bases spanning the gap. The germline CDR1 and CDR2 sequences are SGHVS and FQNEAQ. CDR3 region: CASSLALTDTQYF. The CDR3 DNA follows: TGTGCCAGCAGCTTAGCGCTCACAGATACGCAGTATTTT.

This chain joins TRBV7-9 and TRBJ2-2; TRBD2 agrees at 12 bases. CDR3 length equals 17 residues. V shed 2 bases and J 4 bases; nucleotides not matched to a gene: 5. Germline CDR1 reads SEHNR; CDR2 reads FQNEAQ (reference sequence). The CDR3 DNA sequence: TGTGCCAGCAGCTTACGTCAACTAGCGGGGGGCACCGGGGAGCTGTTTTTT. Encoded protein: CASSLRQLAGGTGELFF.

The chain joins TRBV6-4 to TRBJ2-3; 9 positions match TRBD1. V was clipped by 6 bases and J by 4 bases; unmatched bases: 5. Germline assignment: CDR1 MRHNA and CDR2 SNTAGT. This CDR3 region has 14 residues. CDR3 in DNA: TGTGCCAGCAGAAAACAGGGGGCCGCAGATACGCAGTATTTT. This encodes CASRKQGAADTQYF.

V and J are TRBV30 and TRBJ2-5; D unresolved. The CDR3 spans 13 residues. V was clipped by 7 bases and J by 2 bases, with 14 bases between them. Germline assignment: CDR1 GTSNPN and CDR2 SVGIG (reference sequence). CDR3 sequence reads: CASGEDGQETQYF. The CDR3 bases are TGTGCCTCGGGTGAGGACGGGCAAGAGACCCAGTACTTC. The whole variable domain, remainder taken from reference TRBV30 and TRBJ2-5, is SQTIHQWPATLVQPVGSPLSLECTVEGTSNPNLYWYRQAAGRGLQLLFYSVGIGQISSEVPQNLSASRPQDRQFILSSKKLLLSDSGFYLCASGEDGQETQYFGPGTRLLVL.

The chain carries TRBV30 and TRBJ1-4; a possible D gene is TRBD1 (6 bases). The CDR3 is 13 residues long. Germline CDR1 is GTSNPN and CDR2 is SVGIG (reference sequence). V was cut by 8 bases and J by 8 bases, with 18 bases left in between. CDR3 in DNA: TGTGCCCCAAAGGGGGGGGTAGGAGAAAAACTGTTTTTT. Residues: CAPKGGVGEKLFF.

V usage is TRBV6-6 and J usage is TRBJ1-1, with D unclear. The V gene lost 0 bases and the J gene lost 1 base, with 6 bases spanning the gap. The CDR3 totals 14 residues. Germline V gives CDR1 MNHNY, CDR2 SVGAGI (reference sequence). The CDR3 here is CASSYSSENTEAFF. CDR3 nucleotide sequence: TGTGCCAGCAGTTACTCGTCCGAGAACACTGAAGCTTTCTTT.

DNA for the CDR3: TGTGCCAGCAGCTTGGCTAGGGGGTACGAGCAGTACTTC. The encoded protein is CASSLARGYEQYF. The rearrangement joins TRBV5-4 to TRBJ2-7; TRBD1 is a possible D gene (6 bases). V lost 0 bases and J 4 bases, leaving 8 bases between the germline ends. This CDR3 is 13 amino acids long. Germline assignment: CDR1 SGHNT and CDR2 YYREEE (reference sequence).

This chain connects TRBV4-3 to TRBJ2-3; 9 bases are shared with TRBD2. This CDR3 region has 17 residues. Trimming cost V 2 bases and J 4 bases; bases outside gene matches: 10. CDR1 and CDR2 (germline): LGHNA, YSLEER. CDR3 protein: CASSQQITTSGSDTQYF. The CDR3, as DNA: TGCGCCAGCAGCCAACAAATAACGACTAGCGGTTCAGATACGCAGTATTTT.

V gene TRBV7-2 combines with J gene TRBJ1-4; a possible D gene is TRBD1 (5 bases). The CDR3 loop spans 14 amino acids. CDR1 SGHTA and CDR2 FQGNSA come from the germline V gene. V lost 1 base, J lost 5 bases, and 8 bases lay in between. This CDR3 is CASSLGQGNEKLFF. The CDR3 DNA follows: TGTGCCAGCAGCTTAGGGCAGGGAAATGAAAAACTGTTTTTT.

V is TRBV6-4 and J is TRBJ2-3; possible D gene TRBD2, 6 bases. With 4 bases removed from V and 3 bases from J, the gap between germline ends came to 8 bases. Germline CDR1 and CDR2: MRHNA and SNTAGT. There are 13 residues in the CDR3. CDR3 nucleotide sequence: TGTGCCAGCAGTGTTGGGGGGACAGATACGCAGTATTTT. Amino acid sequence: CASSVGGTDTQYF.

The chain joins TRBV7-2 to TRBJ2-5; D gene ambiguous. CDR1 is SGHTA and CDR2 is FQGNSA in the germline V gene. V lost 1 base and J lost 2, with 11 bases in between. The CDR3 length is 15 residues. CDR3 loop: CASSLGGGLQETQYF. Here the CDR3 DNA reads TGTGCCAGCAGCTTAGGGGGTGGCTTACAAGAGACCCAGTACTTC.

The chain couples TRBV5-1 to TRBJ2-1; D gene uncertain. Germline loops: CDR1 SGHRS, CDR2 YFSETQ. The CDR3 sequence is 14 residues long. V lost 0 bases and J lost 7, with 11 bases in between. CDR3 region: CASSLAVTANEQFF. CDR3 bases: TGCGCCAGCAGCTTGGCCGTGACGGCAAATGAGCAGTTCTTC.

The chain uses TRBV4-2 and TRBJ2-7; D may be TRBD2 (5 bases). V lost 4 bases to trimming and J lost 4 bases, with 5 bases between them. CDR3 length: 11 amino acids. From germline, CDR1 is LGHNA and CDR2 YNFKEQ. DNA of the CDR3: TGTGCCAGCAGCCGAGGGTACGAGCAGTACTTC. The encoded protein is CASSRGYEQYF.

V usage is TRBV4-1 and J usage is TRBJ1-1, with 12 nucleotides matching TRBD1. The junction had 10 bases not matched to a gene; V was cut back by 1 base and J by 1 base. CDR3 length equals 19 residues. Germline CDR1 and CDR2: MGHRA and YSYEKL. The DNA for the CDR3 is TGCGCCAGCAGCCAAGGTTCCGCGGGACAGGGGGCAGGGAACACTGAAGCTTTCTTT. This encodes CASSQGSAGQGAGNTEAFF.

The chain uses TRBV11-2 and TRBJ1-1, with 9 bases fitting TRBD1. The CDR3 is 16 amino acids. CDR1 is SGHAT, CDR2 FQNNGV, per germline. The ends lost 3 bases at V and 5 bases at J; junction bases unmatched: 10. The CDR3 nucleotides read TGTGCCAGCAGCTTGGTTAAGGGACAGGGCGGAACTGAAGCTTTCTTT. Its protein is CASSLVKGQGGTEAFF.

This chain connects TRBV21-1 to TRBJ2-7; the DNA was not compared with TRBD1, the D call given in the table. TRBV21-1 is given as a pseudogene. The CDR3 length is 17 residues. CDR3 in amino acids: CASSKFPGQGVAYEQYF. The CDR3 bases are TGTGCCAGCAGCAAATTCCCGGGACAGGGGGTGGCCTACGAGCAGTACTTC.

This chain uses TRBV7-3 with TRBJ2-1, with D perhaps matching TRBD1 (5 bases). The CDR3 runs to 14 residues. Trimming stripped 2 bases from V and 8 bases from J, with 13 bases between. Germline V CDR1 and CDR2: SGHTA, FQGTGA. CDR3 amino acids: CASSLQGIGYEQFF. In DNA, the CDR3 is TGTGCCAGCAGCTTACAGGGAATAGGCTATGAGCAGTTCTTC.

The chain couples TRBV27 to TRBJ2-6, with D perhaps TRBD2 (6 bases). The CDR3 has 17 amino acids. Trimming cost V 6 bases and J 0 bases, with 15 bases left between them. Germline CDR1 is MNHEY and CDR2 is SMNVEV (reference sequence). The CDR3 protein is CASRRDGGDSGANVLTF. The CDR3 nucleotides read TGTGCCAGCAGGCGGGACGGTGGGGACTCTGGGGCCAACGTCCTGACTTTC.

The sample holds one count of this clone. The genes are TRBV6-4 and TRBJ2-3; 9 positions match TRBD2. The junction had 4 bases not matched to a gene; V was cut back by 3 bases and J by 3 bases. This CDR3 region has 15 residues. Germline-derived CDR1 and CDR2 are MRHNA and SNTAGT. CDR3 residues: CASSEASGETDTQYF. The CDR3, as DNA: TGTGCCAGCAGTGAAGCTAGCGGGGAGACAGATACGCAGTATTTT.

The chain recombines TRBV6-1 with TRBJ2-7; 8 positions match TRBD1. The CDR3 totals 13 residues. The germline V gene encodes CDR1 MNHNS and CDR2 SASEGT. The J segment lost 3 bases and the V segment lost 3 bases, leaving 1 base of the junction unmatched. CDR3 nucleotide sequence: TGTGCCAGCAGTGATGGACAGGGCTACGAGCAGTACTTC. This encodes CASSDGQGYEQYF.

This clone was observed a few times. This rearrangement joins TRBV5-1 to TRBJ1-1, with a weak D call TRBD1 (6 bases). V lost 5 bases and J 1 base, leaving 9 bases between the germline ends. This CDR3 has 13 residues. Looked up from germline, CDR1 is SGHRS and CDR2 is YFSETQ. The CDR3 loop is CASRDSANTEAFF. CDR3 nucleotides: TGCGCCAGCAGGGACAGTGCGAACACTGAAGCTTTCTTT.

The chain recombines TRBV11-3 with TRBJ2-2; TRBD1 matches at 9 bases. V lost 2 bases, J lost 9 bases, and 4 bases stayed unmatched. Germline V gene sequence: CDR1 SGHNT, CDR2 YENEEA. This CDR3 is 14 amino acids long. The CDR3 bases are TGTGCCAGCAGCTTACGACAGGGGGACCGGGAGCTGTTTTTT. Amino acids: CASSLRQGDRELFF.

V gene TRBV7-2 combines with J gene TRBJ2-7; D might be TRBD2 (5 bases). The CDR3 consists of 14 residues. Germline CDR1 reads SGHTA; CDR2 reads FQGNSA. Trimming took off 2 bases at V and 3 bases at J, with 11 bases between the two ends. The CDR3: CASSLIRRGYEQYF. The CDR3, as DNA: TGTGCCAGCAGCTTAATACGACGGGGCTACGAGCAGTACTTC. The full variable domain, completed using reference TRBV7-2 and TRBJ2-7, is GAGVSQSPSNKVTEKGKDVELRCDPISGHTALYWYRQSLGQGLEFLIYFQGNSAPDKSGLPSDRFSAERTGGSVSTLTIQRTQQEDSAVYLCASSLIRRGYEQYFGPGTRLTVT.

V usage is TRBV29-1 and J usage is TRBJ2-7, with D possibly being TRBD1 (5 bases). There are 14 residues in the CDR3. V lost 3 bases to trimming and J lost 0 bases, with 12 bases between them. Germline-derived CDR1 and CDR2 are SQVTM and ANQGSEA. The CDR3 here is CSVDGAPPSYEQYF. CDR3 coding DNA: TGCAGCGTTGATGGGGCTCCTCCCTCCTACGAGCAGTACTTC.

The genes are TRBV10-3 and TRBJ2-7; D possibly matches TRBD1 or TRBD2 (6 bases each). CDR3 length: 14 residues. The V end lost 3 bases, the J end lost 3 bases, and 12 bases lay between the germline ends. From germline, CDR1 is ENHRY and CDR2 SYGVKD. Here the CDR3 reads CAISEAGGSYEQYF. The DNA of the CDR3 is TGTGCCATCAGTGAAGCCGGGGGCAGCTACGAGCAGTACTTC.

On this clone: Germline and junction disagree at one end, which may indicate a read error. The rearrangement joins TRBV9 to TRBJ1-5; D unclear. CDR1 is SGDLS, CDR2 YYNGEE, per germline. This CDR3 is 10 amino acids long. CDR3 in amino acids: CASGVGPQHF. CDR3 in DNA: TGTGCCAGCGGCGTAGGGCCCCAGCATTTT.

In this sample, this clone turned up a few times. The chain joins TRBV6-4 to TRBJ2-3, with TRBD2 identical over 10 bases. The trim removed 4 bases at V and 6 bases at J, leaving 4 bases unmatched. The CDR3 extends over 14 amino acids. Germline V gives CDR1 MRHNA, CDR2 SNTAGT. CDR3 in amino acids: CASSVLAGTDTQYF. The CDR3 DNA is TGTGCCAGCAGTGTACTAGCGGGGACGGATACGCAGTATTTT.

The J gene is TRBJ2-1, the V gene TRBV5-1, with D tentatively TRBD1 (5 bases). This CDR3 has 17 amino acids. Germline-derived CDR1 and CDR2 are SGHRS and YFSETQ. The V and J ends lost 4 bases and 0 bases respectively, with 17 bases between them. The CDR3 is CASSRTDRSLSYNEQFF. The CDR3 DNA is TGCGCCAGCAGCAGAACAGACAGATCGCTCTCCTACAATGAGCAGTTCTTC. The variable domain in full, with the rest retrieved from reference TRBV5-1 and TRBJ2-1, is KAGVTQTPRYLIKTRGQQVTLSCSPISGHRSVSWYQQTPGQGLQFLFEYFSETQRNKGNFPGRFSGRQFSNSRSEMNVSTLELGDSALYLCASSRTDRSLSYNEQFFGPGTRLTVL.